A single sample is the source of the 14 T cell receptor beta chains below, sequenced in a study of response to subunit inactivated influenza vaccine. In TCRdb, the RT-PCR reads were re-called with MiXCR into one record per CDR3 protein. Of about 780,000 distinct CDR3 sequences listed, around a sixth are singletons. The sequencing used PBMCs from blood, collected 4 to 6 days after vaccination. These receptor sequences come from a man aged 45-65 years who received an inactivated influenza vaccine.

The chain is built from TRBV20-1 and TRBJ2-7, with D unresolved. Germline V CDR1 and CDR2: DFQATT, SNEGSKA (reference sequence). The CDR3 has 12 amino acids. V lost 1 base and J 3 bases, leaving 7 bases between the germline ends. The CDR3 region is CSARVRSYEQYF. CDR3 sequence (DNA): TGCAGTGCTAGAGTGCGGAGCTACGAGCAGTACTTC.

This clonotype was seen ten or more times. The CDR3 sequence is CSARGPGSNTEAFF. DNA for the CDR3: TGCAGTGCTAGAGGTCCGGGATCGAACACTGAAGCTTTCTTT. The chain recombines TRBV20-1 with TRBJ1-1; D uncertain. The CDR3 length is 14 residues. The germline V gene encodes CDR1 DFQATT and CDR2 SNEGSKA (reference sequence). Trimming took off 1 base at V and 1 base at J, with 10 bases between the two ends.

V usage is TRBV10-3 and J usage is TRBJ2-1; tentatively, D is TRBD2 (6 bases). With 3 bases removed from V and 5 bases from J, the gap between germline ends came to 29 bases. Germline CDR1 is ENHRY and CDR2 is SYGVKD. This CDR3 is 20 amino acids long. CDR3 region: CAISDLGRGLQEFLDNEQFF. The CDR3 DNA reads as TGTGCCATCAGTGATCTTGGACGGGGACTTCAGGAATTTTTGGACAATGAGCAGTTCTTC.

This chain links TRBV7-9 with TRBJ2-7; a possible D gene is TRBD2 (6 bases). Germline-derived CDR1 and CDR2 are SEHNR and FQNEAQ (reference sequence). Trimming took off 3 bases at V and 1 base at J, with 13 bases between the two ends. The CDR3 length is 15 residues. In DNA, the CDR3 is TGTGCCAGCAGCTTCCGGGCTGCGGGATCCTACGAGCAGTACTTC. Its protein product is CASSFRAAGSYEQYF.

There are a few counts of this clonotype. The V call is TRBV7-2, the J call TRBJ2-5; D remains ambiguous. Germline V gives CDR1 SGHTA, CDR2 FQGNSA. CDR3 length: 14 residues. V shed 2 bases and J shed 5 bases, with 12 bases lying between them. The CDR3 nucleotides read TGTGCCAGCAGCTTAAGCAGCCCCGGGGAGACCCAGTACTTC. It specifies CASSLSSPGETQYF.

This chain connects TRBV29-1 to TRBJ2-5, with D hard to call. V lost 4 bases and J 7 bases, leaving 19 bases between the germline ends. The CDR3 runs to 14 residues. Germline CDR1 SQVTM, CDR2 ANQGSEA. CDR3 loop: CSVGFSREVGTQYF. DNA for the CDR3: TGCAGCGTTGGCTTTTCCCGAGAAGTAGGGACCCAGTACTTC.

The table lists this clonotype with a few counts. The V call is TRBV15, the J call TRBJ1-5, with D hard to call. V was clipped by 4 bases and J by 8 bases, with 12 bases between them. The CDR3 totals 13 residues. CDR1 and CDR2 (germline): LNHNV, YYDKDF (reference sequence). CDR3: CATSTPASEPQHF. The CDR3 DNA is TGTGCCACCAGCACCCCAGCCTCGGAGCCCCAGCATTTT.

This clonotype was observed a few times. The V and J genes are TRBV3-1 and TRBJ1-1; D is unclear. This CDR3 has 15 residues. Per germline, CDR1 LGHDT and CDR2 YNNKEL (reference sequence). V lost 4 bases to trimming and J lost 0 bases, with 12 bases between them. CDR3 sequence (DNA): TGTGCCAGCAGCCGTTCCGGAGATTTGAACACTGAAGCTTTCTTT. It translates to CASSRSGDLNTEAFF.

The V gene is TRBV27, the J gene TRBJ1-2; D may be TRBD1 (6 bases). Trimming pared 5 bases from V and 4 bases from J, leaving 14 bases between. The CDR3 has 14 residues. From germline, CDR1 is MNHEY and CDR2 SMNVEV (reference sequence). CDR3 in amino acids: CASSPLTGSYGYTF. The CDR3 region has the DNA TGTGCCAGCAGTCCCCTAACAGGGAGCTATGGCTACACCTTC.

The CDR3 DNA reads as TGTGCCAGCAGTTTAGCGCGGGAGGGACTAGCGACTGGTGAGCAGTTCTTC. Its translation: CASSLAREGLATGEQFF. V and J are TRBV12-3 or TRBV12-4 and TRBJ2-1, with 10 bases aligning to TRBD2. V gave up 0 bases and J gave up 9 bases; unmatched junction bases: 11. The CDR3 runs 17 residues.

The rearrangement uses TRBV20-1 and TRBJ1-5; 7 positions match TRBD1. The germline V gene encodes CDR1 DFQATT and CDR2 SNEGSKA (reference sequence). This CDR3 comprises 18 residues. V was pared by 0 bases and J by 0 bases, with 11 bases of the junction left unmatched. The CDR3 here is CSARDYLGQGVSNQPQHF. The CDR3 coding sequence is TGCAGTGCTAGAGATTATCTAGGGCAGGGGGTTAGCAATCAGCCCCAGCATTTT.

The chain uses TRBV27 and TRBJ1-6; D not certain. V lost 3 bases, J lost 8 bases, and 11 bases lay in between. Germline CDR1 MNHEY, CDR2 SMNVEV (reference sequence). The CDR3 is 14 amino acids. For the CDR3, the DNA is TGTGCCAGCAGTTTCCAACGACGGGATTCACCCCTCCACTTT. Translated: CASSFQRRDSPLHF.

The table lists this clonotype with a few counts. The V gene is TRBV5-1, the J gene TRBJ2-5, with a weak D call TRBD1 (6 bases). From germline, CDR1 is SGHRS and CDR2 YFSETQ. The CDR3 extends over 16 amino acids. The V end lost 4 bases, the J end lost 3 bases, and 19 bases lay between the germline ends. Here the CDR3 DNA reads TGCGCCAGCAGCGGGGGCTTAACCCCCCACAAAGAGACCCAGTACTTC. Amino acid sequence: CASSGGLTPHKETQYF.

CDR3 region: CASSALGQPNTEAFF. Here the CDR3 DNA reads TGTGCCAGCAGCGCCCTAGGACAGCCAAACACTGAAGCTTTCTTT. The V gene is TRBV7-8, the J gene TRBJ1-1; weak D call: TRBD1 (6 bases). The germline V gene encodes CDR1 SGHVS and CDR2 FQNEAQ. Trimming took 5 bases from V and 2 from J, leaving 15 bases between them. The CDR3 is 15 residues long.